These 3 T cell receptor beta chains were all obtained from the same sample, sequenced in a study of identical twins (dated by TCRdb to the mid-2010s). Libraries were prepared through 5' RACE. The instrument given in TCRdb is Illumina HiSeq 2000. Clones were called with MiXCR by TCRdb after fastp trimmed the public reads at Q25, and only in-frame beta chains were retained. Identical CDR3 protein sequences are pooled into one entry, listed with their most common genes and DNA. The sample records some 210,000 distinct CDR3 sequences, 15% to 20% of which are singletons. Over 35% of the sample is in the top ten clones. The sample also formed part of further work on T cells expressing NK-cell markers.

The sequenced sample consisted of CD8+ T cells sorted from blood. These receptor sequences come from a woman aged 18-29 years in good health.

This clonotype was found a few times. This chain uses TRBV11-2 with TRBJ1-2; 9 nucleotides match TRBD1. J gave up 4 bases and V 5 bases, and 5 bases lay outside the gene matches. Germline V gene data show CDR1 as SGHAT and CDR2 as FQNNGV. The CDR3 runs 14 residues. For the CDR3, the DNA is TGTGCCAGCAGCGCGGGACAGGGAGTCTATGGCTACACCTTC. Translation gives CASSAGQGVYGYTF.

CDR3 nucleotides: TGTGCCAGCAGCTTTATAGCGGGGACCTACAATGAGCAGTTCTTC. This gives the protein CASSFIAGTYNEQFF. The rearrangement uses TRBV7-8 and TRBJ2-1; 8 nucleotides match TRBD2. The CDR3 totals 15 residues. Germline values: CDR1 SGHVS, CDR2 FQNEAQ. After removal of 3 bases from V and 2 bases from J, the junction contained 3 bases not matched to a gene.

Written as DNA, the CDR3 is TGTGCCAGCAGCTTGGGAGGGGGAATCAATGAGCAGTTCTTC. Translation gives CASSLGGGINEQFF. This chain joins TRBV7-2 and TRBJ2-1; D may be TRBD2 (7 bases). Looked up from germline, CDR1 is SGHTA and CDR2 is FQGNSA. This CDR3 has 14 residues. V dropped 3 bases and J dropped 6 bases, with 12 bases sitting between them.